This T cell receptor (beta chain) was sequenced during a study of blood T cell repertoires in COVID-19 (dated by TCRdb to about 2020). A note on the overall study: Collaborator samples came from the United States, Italy and Spain and covered acute and convalescent phases of COVID-19. Samples were obtained from the ongoing ImmuneRACE study (first 160 participants) and from about 1,300 subjects provided by 6 global collaborators. The prospective study material was composed of cDNA or gDNA derived from T cells, B-cell-depleted T cells, or PBMCs. Where available, HLA class I and class II types were taken from metadata supplied by the sample provider and were not determined by assay-based typing. Subjects who had been exposed to COVID-19, were actively infected with it, or had recovered from it provided the deeply sampled blood TCRbeta repertoires that made up the dataset. The repertoires were made available in a free public database intended to serve as a resource for research on the immune response to SARS-CoV-2. A de-identified subject ID, COVID-19 status, age in years and sex were almost always included in the sample metadata. The paper as a whole reports these results and caveats: How much clinical and demographic metadata was included differed by source and by participant, and the metadata was provided uncurated.

TCRbeta CDR3 regions were amplified from genomic DNA using the immunoSEQ Assay, a bias-controlled multiplex PCR. The authors' analysis ran thus. The number of nucleated cells in each sample was estimated from the amplification of reference gene primers within the assay. Sequence reads were collapsed and filtered to measure the absolute abundance of every unique TCRbeta CDR3 rearrangement. For each sample, productive Simpson clonality was calculated as the square root of Simpson's diversity index across productive rearrangements. TCRdb obtained this table from immuneACCESS and retained in-frame rearrangements with V and J assigned. These tables miss some clones; where compared with another copy, unresolved V genes account for less than half of the shortfall, and the remainder is unexplained. The V and J calls and clone size were taken over from that table, and D and trimming were inferred from the DNA. The sample table records some 400,000 clones; roughly 90% of these occur just once. The ten largest clones capture 5% to 8.5% of the sample.

From V the trimming removes 3 bases and from J it removes 5 bases, while the gene matches leave 5 bases of the junction unaccounted for. CDR1 is given as ENHRY and CDR2 as SYGVKD, both from the germline V gene. The CDR3 spans 15 residues, from the cysteine through the phenylalanine. Only CDR3 DNA remains: 45 bases, in frame from the first base. Collaborating institutions collected whole blood in K2EDTA tubes following their own protocols. For TCRbeta analysis, collaborators shipped samples as frozen whole blood, isolated PBMCs, or DNA extracted from either of those sample types. Turning to this clone: The clone's antigen remains unknown. Per-base quality was not reported, and no clone a single base away is much larger than it.

This chain joins TRBV10-3 to TRBJ2-3, and 10 bases in between align with TRBD1. Sequencing was carried out using peripheral blood. This receptor was obtained from a man aged 18 to 30 with active or convalescent COVID-19. In nucleotides, the sequence is TGTGCCATCAGTGACCCGGGACAGGGGTTAGATACGCAGTATTTT. It encodes CAISDPGQGLDTQYF.